This T cell receptor beta chain was captured by sequencing in a study of metastatic and nonmetastatic thyroid tumors. TCRdb used MiXCR to call clones anew from the PCR reads. In the table there are 25,000 to 35,000 clones, 3.5% to 5% of which are singletons. This clone was seen repeatedly, ten times or more. The V and J ends lost 0 bases and 4 bases, in that order; junction bases with no gene match: 0. Germline values: CDR1 SGHRS, CDR2 YFSETQ. This CDR3 spans 14 amino acids. All patients were untreated before thyroid surgery. The chain has TRBV5-1 and TRBJ2-1; TRBD1 aligns across 8 bases. The sequencing input was blood. This receptor was taken from a female donor with papillary thyroid cancer or a benign thyroid nodule (not recorded which). Some clones in this sample may be carry-over from other donors' samples. CDR3 amino acids: CASSLGDRYNEQFF. The CDR3 region has the DNA TGCGCCAGCAGCTTGGGGGACAGGTACAATGAGCAGTTCTTC.